The 4 T cell receptor beta chains below all came from one sample that was sequenced in a study of cytomegalovirus exposure and HLA in healthy donors. PCR employed 60 Vbeta and 13 Jbeta primers. The table came from immunoSEQ multiplex PCR; TCRdb's copy has only in-frame clones and leaves some out. The table shows about 110,000 clones, with roughly 70% occurring only once. Sequencing used PBMCs. Receptors originate from a male donor in good health and CMV-seropositive.

The chain is built from TRBV2 and TRBJ2-7, with TRBD1 as a possible D gene (6 bases). Per germline, CDR1 SNHLY and CDR2 FYNNEI. Trimming stripped 5 bases from V and 3 bases from J, with 14 bases between. The CDR3 consists of 14 residues. Here the CDR3 DNA reads TGTGCCAGCAGTCGAGGGGGTTCGCTCTACGAGCAGTACTTC. Residues: CASSRGGSLYEQYF.

V gene TRBV9 combines with J gene TRBJ1-1; TRBD1 matches at 8 bases. The CDR3 is 16 residues long. The V gene end was trimmed by 0 bases and the J gene end by 2 bases; junction bases not matched to a gene: 6. Germline V gene lookup returns CDR1 SGDLS and CDR2 YYNGEE. CDR3 bases: TGTGCCAGCAGCGTAGTGCCAGGGGGCGTCAACACTGAAGCTTTCTTT. This gives the protein CASSVVPGGVNTEAFF.

The chain uses TRBV5-1 and TRBJ2-1; tentatively, D is TRBD2 (5 bases). The CDR3 runs 14 residues. The ends were cut back, 5 bases at V and 2 bases at J, with 11 bases in the middle. The germline V gene has CDR1 SGHRS and CDR2 YFSETQ. CDR3 in amino acids: CASRAGETYNEQFF. The CDR3 DNA sequence: TGCGCCAGCAGGGCCGGGGAAACCTACAATGAGCAGTTCTTC.

The V call is TRBV4-2, the J call TRBJ1-1, with 8 nucleotides matching TRBD1. V was pared by 3 bases and J by 2 bases, with 8 bases of the junction left unmatched. CDR1 and CDR2 (germline): LGHNA, YNFKEQ. The CDR3 spans 16 residues. The CDR3 coding sequence is TGTGCCAGCAGCCACAAAGGACAGGGCCCAAACACTGAAGCTTTCTTT. Translated, it gives CASSHKGQGPNTEAFF.